One and the same sample provided the 14 T cell receptor beta chains below, sequenced in a study of cytomegalovirus exposure and HLA in healthy donors. PCR involved 60 Vbeta and 13 Jbeta primers. Clones were sequenced by immunoSEQ multiplex PCR, and TCRdb holds only the in-frame ones, with some missing. The sample records some 160,000 clones, 65% to 90% being singletons. Sequenced input: PBMCs. All receptors come from a woman younger than 35 in good health and CMV-seronegative.

V is TRBV28 and J is TRBJ2-6; D ambiguous. V dropped 4 bases and J dropped 0 bases, with 4 bases sitting between them. CDR1 is MDHEN and CDR2 is SYDVKM in the germline V gene. The CDR3 is 14 residues long. The CDR3 spells CASSSSSGANVLTF. The CDR3 coding sequence is TGTGCCAGCAGTTCTAGCTCTGGGGCCAACGTCCTGACTTTC.

V usage is TRBV6-1 and J usage is TRBJ2-7, with 11 bases that match TRBD1. CDR1 and CDR2 (germline): MNHNS, SASEGT. CDR3 length equals 15 residues. V shed 6 bases, J shed 2 bases, and the junction held 6 bases outside the gene matches. Here the CDR3 reads CASRDPGQGAYEQYF. Written as DNA, the CDR3 is TGTGCCAGCAGGGACCCGGGACAGGGGGCCTACGAGCAGTACTTC.

This clone ranks as medium-sized (0.01 to 0.1%). J is TRBJ2-1 and V is TRBV6-1; 13 nucleotides agree with TRBD2. Germline CDR1 reads MNHNS; CDR2 reads SASEGT. Losses at the gene ends were 4 bases for V and 7 bases for J; bases not matched to a gene: 7. This CDR3 contains 16 residues. The CDR3 loop reads CASSVSGTSGANEQFF. Written as DNA, the CDR3 is TGTGCCAGCAGTGTATCCGGGACTAGCGGGGCGAATGAGCAGTTCTTC.

This chain joins TRBV5-5 and TRBJ2-5; maybe TRBD2 (5 bases). CDR1 and CDR2 from the germline V gene are SGHKS and YYEKEE (reference sequence). This CDR3 contains 15 residues. V was clipped by 1 base and J by 1 base, with 11 bases between them. CDR3 amino acids: CASSLRRRGQETQYF. CDR3 coding DNA: TGTGCCAGCAGCTTGAGGAGGCGTGGCCAAGAGACCCAGTACTTC.

This chain uses TRBV5-1 with TRBJ1-1, with D unclear. This CDR3 has 14 residues. Trimming left V 4 bases short and J 1 base short, with 11 bases between. Germline V gene data show CDR1 as SGHRS and CDR2 as YFSETQ. The DNA of the CDR3 is TGCGCCAGCAGCGGCTTCACACCGAACACTGAAGCTTTCTTT. Amino acids: CASSGFTPNTEAFF.

The chain recombines TRBV12-1 with TRBJ2-5; the table gives TRBD1 as D, unverified against the DNA. TRBV12-1 is reported as a pseudogene. The CDR3 has 13 residues. For the CDR3, the DNA is TGTGCCAGCAGCTTTGCCCAGGGAGAGACCCAGTACTTC. This gives the protein CASSFAQGETQYF.

V is TRBV19 and J is TRBJ2-2; 13 nucleotides line up with TRBD2. This CDR3 comprises 15 residues. Germline V gene data show CDR1 as LNHDA and CDR2 as SQIVND (reference sequence). V lost 6 bases to trimming and J lost 6 bases; unmatched junction nucleotides: 4. CDR3 residues: CASRRTSGSPGELFF. CDR3 sequence (DNA): TGTGCCAGTAGGAGGACTAGCGGGAGTCCCGGGGAGCTGTTTTTT.

The chain joins TRBV29-1 to TRBJ2-5; 7 nucleotides match TRBD1. V trimming: 0 bases; J trimming: 3 bases; junction bases outside the gene matches: 4. CDR1 is SQVTM and CDR2 is ANQGSEA in the germline V gene. The length of the CDR3 is 14 residues. CDR3 sequence (DNA): TGCAGCGTTGAAGACCTCACAGGGGAAGAGACCCAGTACTTC. It specifies CSVEDLTGEETQYF.

CDR3 residues: CASSETATDTQYF. CDR3 coding DNA: TGTGCCAGCAGCGAAACAGCCACAGATACGCAGTATTTT. J is TRBJ2-3 and V is TRBV6-4; D unclear. Trimming took off 6 bases at V and 2 bases at J, with 9 bases between the two ends. CDR1 and CDR2 (germline): MRHNA, SNTAGT. This CDR3 has 13 amino acids.

The CDR3: CASSLVDRSEKLFF. CDR3 bases: TGTGCCAGCAGCTTAGTTGACAGGTCTGAAAAACTGTTTTTT. The chain recombines TRBV7-6 with TRBJ1-4, with D possibly matching TRBD1 (6 bases). Germline assignment: CDR1 SGHVS and CDR2 FNYEAQ. This CDR3 is 14 amino acids long. V gave up 1 base and J gave up 7 bases, with 10 bases separating them.

V is TRBV30 and J is TRBJ2-3; possible D gene TRBD2, 7 bases. This CDR3 has 16 residues. The germline gives CDR1 GTSNPN, CDR2 SVGIG (reference sequence). The germline V and J ends were trimmed by 2 bases and 0 bases, with 15 bases remaining between them. CDR3 sequence reads: CAWSPGDYSSTDTQYF. As DNA, the CDR3 is TGTGCCTGGAGTCCAGGGGACTATTCTAGCACAGATACGCAGTATTTT.

CDR3: CASSLGGPYEQYF. In DNA, the CDR3 is TGCGCCAGCAGCTTAGGGGGACCTTACGAGCAGTACTTC. The gene calls are TRBV5-1 and TRBJ2-7, with D possibly matching TRBD1 (6 bases). Germline V gives CDR1 SGHRS, CDR2 YFSETQ. Trimming cost V 2 bases and J 4 bases, with 10 bases left between them. This CDR3 is built from 13 residues.

Remarks on this clone: Within the sample, other DNA sequences also encode this same CDR3. This sequence joins TRBV5-8 and TRBJ1-3, with 11 bases fitting TRBD1. The CDR3 covers 18 residues. The germline gives CDR1 SGHTS, CDR2 YDEGEE. Losses at the gene ends were 0 bases for V and 2 bases for J; bases not matched to a gene: 7. The DNA of the CDR3 is TGTGCCAGCAGCTTGGGGACAGGGGGCGCGGGGACTGGAAACACCATATATTTT. Encoded protein: CASSLGTGGAGTGNTIYF.

On this clone itself: At the DNA level, this CDR3 is encoded by other sequences in the same sample as well. The DNA of the CDR3 is TGCGCCAGCAGCTTAGGGGGGGAGGAGACCCAGTACTTC. Protein sequence: CASSLGGEETQYF. This chain joins TRBV5-1 and TRBJ2-5; weak D call: TRBD2 (7 bases). Looked up from germline, CDR1 is SGHRS and CDR2 is YFSETQ. The CDR3 sequence is 13 residues long. Trimming left V 2 bases short and J 5 bases short, with 10 bases between.